Below, one T cell receptor (beta chain) is given with its context. Which antigen it targets is not known. Per-base qualities were not stored, and no clone one base away is much larger. The source of the sample is a study of blood T cell repertoires in COVID-19 (dated by TCRdb to about 2020). Study-level background: Samples covering the acute and convalescent phases of COVID-19 were provided by collaborators in the United States, Italy and Spain. The prospective study material was composed of cDNA or gDNA derived from T cells, B-cell-depleted T cells, or PBMCs. Subjects who had been exposed to COVID-19, were actively infected with it, or had recovered from it provided the deeply sampled blood TCRbeta repertoires that made up the dataset. The repertoires were released in a freely available public database meant as a resource for research on the immune response to SARS-CoV-2. Samples were obtained from the ongoing ImmuneRACE study (first 160 participants) and from over a thousand subjects provided by 6 global collaborators. Sample metadata almost always included a de-identified subject ID, COVID-19 status, age in years and sex. HLA class I and class II types, where available, came from metadata supplied by the sample provider rather than from assay-based typing.

The immunoSEQ Assay, a bias-controlled multiplex PCR, was used to amplify TCRbeta CDR3 regions from genomic DNA. The source study handled its data this way. Nucleated cell counts per sample were estimated from amplification of reference gene primers within the assay. To quantify the absolute abundance of each unique TCRbeta CDR3 rearrangement, sequence reads were collapsed and filtered. Productive Simpson clonality was computed per sample as the square root of Simpson's diversity index over productive rearrangements. TCRdb mirrors the immuneACCESS table, restricted to in-frame sequences. Some clones are absent from its copies; in checked studies, under half trace to an unresolved V gene, and the reason for the others is unknown. D and trimming were read from the DNA, whereas the V and J calls and clone size are those reported in that table. This sample lists under 85,000 clones; over 70% were detected once. The ten largest clonotypes hold 9.5% to 10% of the sample.

Study-wide findings and limitations: The amount of clinical and demographic metadata varied by source and participant and was provided uncurated.

The collaborating institutions used their own protocols to collect whole blood in K2EDTA tubes. Collaborator samples were shipped for TCRbeta analysis as frozen whole blood, isolated PBMCs, or DNA extracted from either sample type. For CDR1 and CDR2, the germline V gene (reference sequence) lists LNHDA and SQIVND. The junction carries 11 bases between V and J, which are trimmed by 5 bases and 4 bases respectively. The CDR3 starts with the cysteine, ends with the phenylalanine, and has 14 residues. The kept DNA is CDR3 alone, 42 bases in frame from the first base. The rearrangement joined TRBV19 to TRBJ2-2; possibly the D gene is TRBD1, per 5 matching bases. This receptor was obtained from a human donor in a cohort sampled during active COVID-19. The material sequenced was peripheral blood. CDR3 region: CASSPRQGTGELFF. The sequence in DNA is TGTGCCAGTAGTCCTCGGCAGGGCACCGGGGAGCTGTTTTTT.